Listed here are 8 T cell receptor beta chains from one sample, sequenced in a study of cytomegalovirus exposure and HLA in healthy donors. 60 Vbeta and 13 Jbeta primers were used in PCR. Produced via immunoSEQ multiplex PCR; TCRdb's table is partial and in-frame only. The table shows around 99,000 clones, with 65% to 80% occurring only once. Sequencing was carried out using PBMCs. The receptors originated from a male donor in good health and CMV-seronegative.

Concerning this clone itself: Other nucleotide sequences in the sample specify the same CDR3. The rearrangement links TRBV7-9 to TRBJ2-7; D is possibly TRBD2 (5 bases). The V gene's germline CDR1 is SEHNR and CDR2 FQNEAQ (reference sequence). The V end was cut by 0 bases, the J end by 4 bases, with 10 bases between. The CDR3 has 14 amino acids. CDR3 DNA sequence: TGTGCCAGCAGCTTAGCGGGAGTCCCATACGAGCAGTACTTC. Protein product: CASSLAGVPYEQYF.

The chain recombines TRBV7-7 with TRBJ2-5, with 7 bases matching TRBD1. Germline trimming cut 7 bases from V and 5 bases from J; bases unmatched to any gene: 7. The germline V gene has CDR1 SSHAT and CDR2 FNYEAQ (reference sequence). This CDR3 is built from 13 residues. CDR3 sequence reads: CASTLGGGETQYF. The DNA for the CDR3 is TGTGCCAGCACCCTAGGGGGCGGGGAGACCCAGTACTTC.

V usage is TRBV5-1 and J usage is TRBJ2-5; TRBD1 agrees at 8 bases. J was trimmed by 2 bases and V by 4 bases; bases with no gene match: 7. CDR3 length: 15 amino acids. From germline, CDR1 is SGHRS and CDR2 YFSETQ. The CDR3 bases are TGCGCCAGCAGCCTCCGGGACAGGTATCAAGAGACCCAGTACTTC. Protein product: CASSLRDRYQETQYF.

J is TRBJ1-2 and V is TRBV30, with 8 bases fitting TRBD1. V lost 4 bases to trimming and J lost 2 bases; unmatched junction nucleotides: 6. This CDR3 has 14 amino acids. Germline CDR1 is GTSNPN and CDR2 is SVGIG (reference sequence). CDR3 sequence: CAWTRDRFNYGYTF. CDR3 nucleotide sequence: TGTGCCTGGACCAGGGACAGGTTCAACTATGGCTACACCTTC.

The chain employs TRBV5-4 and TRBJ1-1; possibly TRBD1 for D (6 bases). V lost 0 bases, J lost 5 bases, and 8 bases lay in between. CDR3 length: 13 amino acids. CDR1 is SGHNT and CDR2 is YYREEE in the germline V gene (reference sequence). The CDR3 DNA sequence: TGTGCCAGCAGCTTGGGGGGGCGTACTGAAGCTTTCTTT. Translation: CASSLGGRTEAFF.

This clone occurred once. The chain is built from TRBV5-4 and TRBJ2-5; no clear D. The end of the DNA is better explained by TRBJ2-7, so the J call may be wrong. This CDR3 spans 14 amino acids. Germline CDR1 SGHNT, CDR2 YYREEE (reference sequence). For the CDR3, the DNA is TGTGCCAGCAGCGCCGCAGAGAGGTCCTACGAGCAGTACTTC. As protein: CASSAAERSYEQYF.

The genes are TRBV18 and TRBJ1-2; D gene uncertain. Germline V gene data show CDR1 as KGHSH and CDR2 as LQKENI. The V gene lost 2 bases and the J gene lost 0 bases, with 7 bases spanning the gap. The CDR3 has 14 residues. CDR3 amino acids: CASSPEGANYGYTF. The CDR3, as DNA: TGTGCCAGCTCACCAGAGGGCGCTAACTATGGCTACACCTTC.

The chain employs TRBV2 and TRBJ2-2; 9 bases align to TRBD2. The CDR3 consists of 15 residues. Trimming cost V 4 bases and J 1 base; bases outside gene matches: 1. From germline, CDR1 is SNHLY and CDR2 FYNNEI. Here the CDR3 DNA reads TGTGCCAGCAGTGGGACTAGCGTGAACACCGGGGAGCTGTTTTTT. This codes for CASSGTSVNTGELFF.